The rows below give T cell receptor beta chains drawn from one sample of a study of blood T cell repertoires in COVID-19. Using immunoSEQ multiplex PCR, the repertoire was profiled, and TCRdb retains in-frame clones only, with some absent. The sample records about 250,000 clones, 75% to 85% being singletons. Sequenced input: peripheral blood. These receptors all come from a human donor in a cohort sampled during active COVID-19. Both conserved end residues are part of each CDR3. A D gene is named only where the DNA matches it firmly. Only some rows state a clone size, as once, few, many or a class for expanded clones.

cdr3_aa,cdr3_nt,d_call,v_call,clone_size,j_call
CASRSTSGNQETQYF,TGTGCCAGCAGATCCACTAGCGGGAACCAAGAGACCCAGTACTTC,TRBD2,TRBV28,-,TRBJ2-5
CASRNHGTVNTEAFF,TGTGCCAGCAGAAACCACGGGACAGTGAACACTGAAGCTTTCTTT,TRBD1,TRBV6-5,-,TRBJ1-1
CASSLDGNSPLHF,TGTGCCAGCAGCCTTGACGGGAATTCACCCCTCCACTTT,-,TRBV14,-,TRBJ1-6
CSAQGDSPLHF,TGCAGTGCTCAGGGCGATTCACCCCTCCACTTT,-,TRBV20-1,-,TRBJ1-6
CASSFDKEQGARKNTEAFF,TGTGCCAGCAGCTTCGATAAAGAACAGGGGGCCAGAAAGAACACTGAAGCTTTCTTT,TRBD1,TRBV7-9,-,TRBJ1-1
CAFMETGELFF,TGTGCCTTTATGGAGACCGGGGAGCTGTTTTTT,-,TRBV30,few,TRBJ2-2
CASSWSREDSPLHF,TGTGCCAGCAGTTGGTCCAGGGAGGATTCACCCCTCCACTTT,-,TRBV6-5,-,TRBJ1-6
CATSRDNPPQGDEQFF,TGTGCCACCAGCAGGGACAACCCACCCCAAGGCGATGAGCAGTTCTTC,-,TRBV15,-,TRBJ2-1
CASSQDRGGSNQPQHF,TGTGCCAGCAGCCAAGACAGGGGAGGGAGCAATCAGCCCCAGCATTTT,-,TRBV3-1/TRBV3-2,many,TRBJ1-5
CASSMGTVANYGYTF,TGTGCCAGTAGTATGGGGACAGTCGCCAACTATGGCTACACCTTC,TRBD1,TRBV19,-,TRBJ1-2
CASSSFPRDRQNYGYTF,TGTGCCAGCAGCTCATTCCCGAGGGACAGACAGAACTATGGCTACACCTTC,TRBD1,TRBV14,-,TRBJ1-2
CASSPGSYEQYF,TGTGCCAGCAGCCCGGGGTCCTACGAGCAGTACTTC,-,TRBV9,-,TRBJ2-7
CASSAVSSAFF,TGTGCCAGTAGCGCGGTCAGCTCAGCTTTCTTT,-,TRBV19,few,TRBJ1-1
CASSAGRGEPLSTNEKLFF,TGTGCCAGCAGCGCCGGTCGGGGGGAGCCTTTATCAACTAATGAAAAACTGTTTTTT,-,TRBV9,-,TRBJ1-4
CASSLIPRDYGYTF,TGTGCCAGCAGTTTAATCCCCAGGGACTATGGCTACACCTTC,-,TRBV27,-,TRBJ1-2
CASSIVPSGGAGELFF,TGTGCCAGTAGTATAGTGCCTAGCGGGGGGGCCGGGGAGCTGTTTTTT,TRBD2,TRBV19,-,TRBJ2-2
CASREGFSSDNEQFF,TGTGCCAGCAGGGAGGGGTTCTCGTCGGACAATGAGCAGTTCTTC,-,TRBV6-5,-,TRBJ2-1
CATSIGSREFF,TGTGCCACCAGTATCGGATCCCGGGAGTTCTTC,-,TRBV24-1,-,TRBJ2-1
CASSLGQVYEQYF,TGTGCCAGCAGTTTAGGACAGGTCTACGAGCAGTACTTC,TRBD1,TRBV28,once,TRBJ2-7
CASSPGTSGGSYEQYF,TGTGCCAGCTCACCTGGGACTAGCGGGGGATCCTACGAGCAGTACTTC,TRBD2,TRBV18,-,TRBJ2-7
CASTRTGYEQYF,TGTGCCAGCACCAGGACAGGTTACGAGCAGTACTTC,TRBD1,TRBV28,-,TRBJ2-7
CASGLVLTRDTGELFF,TGTGCTAGTGGTTTGGTACTCACTCGGGATACCGGGGAGCTGTTTTTT,-,TRBV12-5,-,TRBJ2-2
CASSDYRGSYEQYF,TGTGCCAGCAGTGATTACAGGGGGTCGTACGAGCAGTACTTC,TRBD1,TRBV2,-,TRBJ2-7
CASSLALGSQETQYF,TGTGCCAGCAGCTTAGCGCTTGGGAGCCAAGAGACCCAGTACTTC,-,TRBV7-6,-,TRBJ2-5
CASSLAAGAKNIQYF,TGCGCCAGCAGCTTGGCCGCAGGGGCCAAAAACATTCAGTACTTC,-,TRBV5-1,-,TRBJ2-4
CASSPGALYGYTF,TGTGCCAGCAGCCCAGGGGCCCTCTATGGCTACACCTTC,-,TRBV11-2,once,TRBJ1-2
CASSLHQGMGTNYGYTF,TGTGCCAGCAGTTTACATCAGGGCATGGGAACTAACTATGGCTACACCTTC,-,TRBV27,few,TRBJ1-2
CASSIGGTTHQPQHF,TGTGCCAGTAGTATTGGGGGCACCACCCATCAGCCCCAGCATTTT,-,TRBV19,-,TRBJ1-5
CASSQGVGGGNEKLFF,TGCGCCAGCAGCCAAGGGGTGGGCGGGGGTAATGAAAAACTGTTTTTT,-,TRBV4-1,-,TRBJ1-4
CASSLGSGIMQYYEQYF,TGTGCCAGCAGCTTGGGAAGCGGGATCATGCAATACTACGAGCAGTACTTC,TRBD2,TRBV5-6,-,TRBJ2-7
CASGGGTGTEAFF,TGCGCCAGCGGAGGGGGCACGGGCACTGAAGCTTTCTTT,TRBD1,TRBV5-1,-,TRBJ1-1
CASSDVQAPAYEQYF,TGTGCCAGCAGTGATGTCCAGGCACCCGCCTACGAGCAGTACTTC,-,TRBV2,few,TRBJ2-7
CASSSWTGGNGELFF,TGTGCCAGCAGTTCCTGGACAGGGGGCAACGGGGAGCTGTTTTTT,TRBD1,TRBV6-5,-,TRBJ2-2
CASKDRDSNQPQHF,TGTGCCAGCAAGGACAGAGATAGCAATCAGCCCCAGCATTTT,-,TRBV5-8,-,TRBJ1-5
CASSRSGQEQFF,TGTGCCAGCAGTCGGTCTGGACAAGAGCAGTTCTTC,-,TRBV11-3,-,TRBJ2-1
CASSRGGQGVDFGYTF,TGTGCCAGCAGCCGGGGGGGACAGGGAGTCGATTTCGGCTACACCTTC,TRBD1,TRBV5-4,once,TRBJ1-2